Below, 32 T cell receptor beta chains from the same sample are listed, as sequenced in a study of T cells after yellow fever vaccination. TCRdb re-analysed the 5' RACE reads in MiXCR, keeping a single row per CDR3 protein. The sample contains approximately 250,000 distinct CDR3 sequences, around 5.2% of which appear only once. Specimen: CD4+ T cells sorted from PBMCs, collected on the day of the yellow fever booster vaccination. The receptors come from a man aged 18-30 years who received the YFV17D yellow fever vaccine.

This clonotype was seen only a few times. The genes are TRBV7-2 and TRBJ1-3; possibly TRBD1 for D (5 bases). With 7 bases removed from V and 4 bases from J, the gap between germline ends came to 14 bases. The CDR3 spans 14 residues. Germline V lookup: CDR1 SGHTA, CDR2 FQGNSA. This CDR3 reads CASTLRGGGNTIYF. The DNA of the CDR3 is TGTGCCAGCACCCTAAGGGGAGGCGGAAACACCATATATTTT. Using reference TRBV7-2 and TRBJ1-3 for the parts outside the CDR3, the full variable domain is GAGVSQSPSNKVTEKGKDVELRCDPISGHTALYWYRQSLGQGLEFLIYFQGNSAPDKSGLPSDRFSAERTGGSVSTLTIQRTQQEDSAVYLCASTLRGGGNTIYFGEGSWLTVV.

The chain employs TRBV3-1 and TRBJ1-5; no clear D gene. This CDR3 contains 12 residues. Germline CDR1 reads LGHDT; CDR2 reads YNNKEL (reference sequence). The V gene lost 2 bases and the J gene lost 6 bases, with 5 bases spanning the gap. The CDR3 sequence is CASSQSGQPQHF. The CDR3 DNA sequence: TGTGCCAGCAGCCAATCGGGTCAGCCCCAGCATTTT.

The V and J genes are TRBV5-1 and TRBJ2-1; 7 positions agree with TRBD1. After removal of 5 bases from V and 6 bases from J, the junction contained 8 bases not matched to a gene. Looked up from germline, CDR1 is SGHRS and CDR2 is YFSETQ. The CDR3 spans 14 residues. CDR3 bases: TGCGCCAGCAGGCCCGGGACAGCTTCCAATGAGCAGTTCTTC. Translation: CASRPGTASNEQFF.

This clonotype occurred a few times. The DNA for the CDR3 is TGTGCCAGCAGCCCCCTCGTCCGGGGGGGATTAGATACGCAGTATTTT. This translates into CASSPLVRGGLDTQYF. V is TRBV7-2 and J is TRBJ2-3; 8 nucleotides match TRBD2. V gave up 5 bases and J gave up 5 bases; unmatched junction bases: 12. CDR3 length: 16 residues. Germline V gives CDR1 SGHTA, CDR2 FQGNSA.

The chain's CDR3 is CASSLGAGRGNEQFF. CDR3 DNA sequence: TGTGCCAGCAGCTTAGGGGCAGGGCGAGGGAATGAGCAGTTCTTC. This chain uses TRBV11-2 with TRBJ2-1; D is tentatively TRBD1 or TRBD2 (5 bases each). The V end was cut by 1 base, the J end by 7 bases, with 14 bases between. CDR3 length: 15 residues. Germline assignment: CDR1 SGHAT and CDR2 FQNNGV. Full variable domain (outside the CDR3, taken from reference TRBV11-2 and TRBJ2-1): EAGVAQSPRYKIIEKRQSVAFWCNPISGHATLYWYQQILGQGPKLLIQFQNNGVVDDSQLPKDRFSAERLKGVDSTLKIQPAKLEDSAVYLCASSLGAGRGNEQFFGPGTRLTVL.

The gene calls are TRBV2 and TRBJ1-5; no firm D call. CDR3 length equals 14 residues. V lost 6 bases, J lost 5 bases, and 14 bases lay in between. The germline V gene encodes CDR1 SNHLY and CDR2 FYNNEI. Here the CDR3 reads CASSPVGKDQPQHF. The CDR3 DNA is TGTGCCAGCAGCCCGGTTGGCAAAGATCAGCCCCAGCATTTT. Combining the CDR3 with reference TRBV2 and TRBJ1-5 gives the whole variable domain EPEVTQTPSHQVTQMGQEVILRCVPISNHLYFYWYRQILGQKVEFLVSFYNNEISEKSEIFDDQFSVERPDGSNFTLKIRSTKLEDSAMYFCASSPVGKDQPQHFGDGTRLSIL.

This sequence joins TRBV5-1 and TRBJ2-2, with 7 bases that match TRBD1. The germline V gene encodes CDR1 SGHRS and CDR2 YFSETQ. The trim removed 9 bases at V and 4 bases at J, leaving 15 bases unmatched. CDR3 length: 16 amino acids. CDR3 sequence reads: CATSAYSTGSTGELFF. The CDR3 nucleotides read TGCGCCACCTCAGCTTATTCGACAGGGTCCACCGGGGAGCTGTTTTTT.

This clonotype was detected ten times or more. The chain links TRBV6-2 or TRBV6-3 to TRBJ1-5, with D uncertain. V dropped 0 bases and J dropped 5 bases, with 23 bases sitting between them. The CDR3 has 19 residues. Germline values: CDR1 MNHEY, CDR2 SVGEGT. As DNA, the CDR3 is TGTGCCAGCAGTTACTCTCGGGCCGCTCACCGGGTTGGGGATCAGCCCCAGCATTTT. Translation: CASSYSRAAHRVGDQPQHF.

The chain employs TRBV2 and TRBJ2-5, with TRBD1 identical over 7 bases. Germline CDR1 is SNHLY and CDR2 is FYNNEI. V lost 4 bases to trimming and J lost 5 bases; unmatched junction nucleotides: 4. This CDR3 has 13 residues. The CDR3 sequence: CASSVRQGETQYF. Written as DNA, the CDR3 is TGTGCCAGCAGTGTCCGACAGGGCGAGACCCAGTACTTC.

There are a few counts of this clonotype. This rearrangement joins TRBV15 to TRBJ1-6; D might be TRBD1 (6 bases). V was shortened by 1 base and J by 11 bases, with 24 bases between the two germline ends. This CDR3 contains 18 residues. Germline lookup yields CDR1 LNHNV and CDR2 YYDKDF (reference sequence). In DNA form, the CDR3 reads TGTGCCACCAGCAGAGGGGGACCCAGGGGTACGGTGTCTGCACCCCTCCACTTT. Its protein product is CATSRGGPRGTVSAPLHF.

The table lists this clonotype with a few counts. The chain couples TRBV10-1 to TRBJ2-1, with 9 nucleotides matching TRBD1. The V and J ends lost 5 bases and 8 bases, in that order; junction bases with no gene match: 4. Germline V gives CDR1 WNHNN, CDR2 SYGVQD (reference sequence). This CDR3 is built from 13 residues. The CDR3 DNA sequence: TGCGCCAGCAGTCGGGACAGGGCAGATGAGCAGTTCTTC. Its protein product is CASSRDRADEQFF.

This clonotype was observed a few times. This chain links TRBV7-8 with TRBJ1-3; D is uncertain. V gave up 5 bases and J gave up 3 bases, with 5 bases separating them. CDR3 size: 12 residues. CDR1 and CDR2 from the germline V gene are SGHVS and FQNEAQ. CDR3 loop: CASSPFGNTIYF. CDR3 sequence (DNA): TGTGCCAGCAGCCCTTTTGGAAACACCATATATTTT.

The CDR3 DNA is TGTGCCAGCAGCTCCCCTGCCGGGGGGTCGGAGACCCAGTACTTC. Residues: CASSSPAGGSETQYF. The rearrangement uses TRBV7-6 and TRBJ2-5, with 7 bases fitting TRBD2. Germline CDR1 and CDR2: SGHVS and FNYEAQ. This CDR3 region has 15 residues. The ends lost 4 bases at V and 5 bases at J; junction bases unmatched: 10.

This clonotype was seen many times. The rearrangement joins TRBV5-1 to TRBJ2-5, with D possibly called TRBD1 or TRBD2 (6 bases each). V was trimmed by 3 bases and J by 5 bases, leaving 14 bases between them. This CDR3 has 14 amino acids. From germline, CDR1 is SGHRS and CDR2 YFSETQ. In DNA form, the CDR3 reads TGCGCCAGCAGCTCCGGGGGCTCCGGCGAGACCCAGTACTTC. This gives the protein CASSSGGSGETQYF. The full variable domain, in which reference TRBV5-1 and TRBJ2-5 provide the parts outside the CDR3, is KAGVTQTPRYLIKTRGQQVTLSCSPISGHRSVSWYQQTPGQGLQFLFEYFSETQRNKGNFPGRFSGRQFSNSRSEMNVSTLELGDSALYLCASSSGGSGETQYFGPGTRLLVL.

The rearrangement joins TRBV12-3 or TRBV12-4 to TRBJ1-1; 8 bases agree with TRBD1. The CDR3 contains 13 residues. V trimming: 5 bases; J trimming: 9 bases; junction bases outside the gene matches: 8. CDR3 in amino acids: CASSETRDRKAFF. CDR3 nucleotides: TGTGCCAGCAGTGAGACTCGGGACAGGAAAGCTTTCTTT.

This clonotype came up many times. CDR3 nucleotide sequence: TGTGCCAGCAGCCCCGGCCCCTCAAAAGGGGAGCTGTTTTTT. It encodes CASSPGPSKGELFF. The chain uses TRBV7-3 and TRBJ2-2; no clear D. The V gene lost 5 bases and the J gene lost 8 bases, with 15 bases spanning the gap. This CDR3 spans 14 amino acids. Germline lookup yields CDR1 SGHTA and CDR2 FQGTGA.

This clonotype was observed many times. The chain joins TRBV2 to TRBJ1-5; D uncertain. V was cut by 3 bases and J by 5 bases, with 11 bases left in between. Germline V lookup: CDR1 SNHLY, CDR2 FYNNEI. The CDR3 has 14 residues. The CDR3 is CASSDIGGDQPQHF. DNA for the CDR3: TGTGCCAGCAGTGACATAGGAGGAGATCAGCCCCAGCATTTT. Drawing the rest from reference TRBV2 and TRBJ1-5, the complete variable domain is EPEVTQTPSHQVTQMGQEVILRCVPISNHLYFYWYRQILGQKVEFLVSFYNNEISEKSEIFDDQFSVERPDGSNFTLKIRSTKLEDSAMYFCASSDIGGDQPQHFGDGTRLSIL.

This clonotype was counted a few times. This sequence joins TRBV5-1 and TRBJ1-1; TRBD1 might be the D (5 bases). Germline CDR1 is SGHRS and CDR2 is YFSETQ. The CDR3 extends over 13 amino acids. V lost 5 bases, J lost 3 bases, and 11 bases lay in between. CDR3 protein: CASRDGAYTEAFF. DNA of the CDR3: TGCGCCAGCAGGGACGGGGCGTACACTGAAGCTTTCTTT. The full variable domain, its missing parts supplied by reference TRBV5-1 and TRBJ1-1, is KAGVTQTPRYLIKTRGQQVTLSCSPISGHRSVSWYQQTPGQGLQFLFEYFSETQRNKGNFPGRFSGRQFSNSRSEMNVSTLELGDSALYLCASRDGAYTEAFFGQGTRLTVV.

There are many counts of this clonotype. The rearrangement joins TRBV4-2 to TRBJ2-3; D may be TRBD2 (6 bases). The CDR3 loop spans 15 amino acids. V lost 4 bases and J lost 0, with 11 bases in between. Germline V gene data show CDR1 as LGHNA and CDR2 as YNFKEQ. CDR3 in amino acids: CASSLSGTSTDTQYF. As DNA, the CDR3 is TGTGCCAGCAGCCTGTCCGGGACTAGCACAGATACGCAGTATTTT.

This clonotype was seen a few times. The rearrangement joins TRBV27 to TRBJ1-2, with unresolved D. This CDR3 comprises 15 residues. Germline-derived CDR1 and CDR2 are MNHEY and SMNVEV (reference sequence). The V and J ends lost 4 bases and 6 bases respectively, with 18 bases between them. The CDR3: CASSSGGGTSNGYTF. The CDR3 DNA sequence: TGTGCCAGCAGTTCGGGAGGAGGAACCTCGAATGGCTACACCTTC.

This clonotype has ten or more counts. This chain links TRBV18 with TRBJ2-7, with D possibly TRBD2 on 5 matching bases. Trimming left V 3 bases short and J 4 bases short, with 10 bases between. Germline V gene sequence: CDR1 KGHSH, CDR2 LQKENI. The CDR3 extends over 13 amino acids. The CDR3 reads CASSPFERYEQYF. CDR3 sequence (DNA): TGTGCCAGCTCACCGTTTGAGCGGTACGAGCAGTACTTC.

The J gene is TRBJ2-5, the V gene TRBV20-1; 9 bases agree with TRBD1. The CDR3 totals 14 residues. The germline V gene has CDR1 DFQATT and CDR2 SNEGSKA (reference sequence). V dropped 6 bases and J dropped 5; count of bases not matched to a gene: 10. Here the CDR3 DNA reads TGCAGTGCCATAGTGGGGACAGGGAGCGAGACCCAGTACTTC. Its translation is CSAIVGTGSETQYF.

The V and J genes are TRBV6-5 and TRBJ2-7; D is uncertain. Germline V CDR1 and CDR2: MNHEY, SVGAGI. This CDR3 is 14 amino acids long. Trimming stripped 4 bases from V and 5 bases from J, with 15 bases between. The CDR3 sequence is CASSLLAELNEQYF. DNA for the CDR3: TGTGCCAGCAGTTTACTCGCGGAATTGAACGAGCAGTACTTC.

The V and J genes are TRBV7-2 and TRBJ2-1; 11 bases agree with TRBD1. V gave up 6 bases and J gave up 6 bases; unmatched junction bases: 7. Germline CDR1 reads SGHTA; CDR2 reads FQGNSA. The CDR3 spans 15 residues. CDR3 protein: CASSPPGTGGNEQFF. The CDR3 DNA reads TGTGCCAGCAGTCCCCCCGGGACAGGGGGCAATGAGCAGTTCTTC.

This clonotype was found a few times. In DNA form, the CDR3 reads TGTGCCAGCAGCTTAGGACTAGCGGGGGGTCGAACCCAGTACTTC. Translation gives CASSLGLAGGRTQYF. This sequence joins TRBV7-2 and TRBJ2-5; 13 bases are shared with TRBD2. This CDR3 is built from 15 residues. Germline CDR1 and CDR2: SGHTA and FQGNSA. V trimming: 1 base; J trimming: 8 bases; junction bases outside the gene matches: 4.

This clonotype came up a few times. V and J are TRBV5-4 and TRBJ2-5; weak D call: TRBD2 (6 bases). The CDR3 runs 14 residues. V was shortened by 2 bases and J by 5 bases, with 13 bases between the two germline ends. Germline V gene data show CDR1 as SGHNT and CDR2 as YYREEE (reference sequence). The CDR3 region is CASSFSGAGETQYF. CDR3 nucleotide sequence: TGTGCCAGCAGCTTCTCTGGGGCGGGGGAGACCCAGTACTTC.

The sample holds many counts of this clonotype. V usage is TRBV12-3 or TRBV12-4 and J usage is TRBJ2-2; D unclear. The CDR3 totals 15 residues. V lost 6 bases and J lost 0, with 11 bases in between. Here the CDR3 DNA reads TGTGCCAGCAGGGCTCAGGACGCGAACACCGGGGAGCTGTTTTTT. Protein product: CASRAQDANTGELFF.

The V gene is TRBV5-1, the J gene TRBJ2-3, with TRBD2 matching 10 bases. Trimming at V came to 3 bases and at J to 4 bases, leaving 14 bases not matched to a gene. The CDR3 is made up of 18 amino acids. Germline V gives CDR1 SGHRS, CDR2 YFSETQ. This CDR3 is CASSSVGSGGKSADTQYF. The CDR3 nucleotides read TGCGCCAGCAGCTCTGTTGGTAGCGGGGGGAAATCGGCAGATACGCAGTATTTT.

This chain links TRBV2 with TRBJ2-7; 15 bases fit TRBD2. Germline V gene lookup returns CDR1 SNHLY and CDR2 FYNNEI. Unmatched junction bases numbered 5, after V lost 2 bases and J lost 9 bases. This CDR3 spans 15 amino acids. The CDR3 reads CASSERGLAGGTQYF. The CDR3 DNA sequence: TGTGCCAGCAGTGAACGGGGACTAGCGGGGGGTACGCAGTACTTC.

This clonotype has at least ten counts. The gene calls are TRBV18 and TRBJ1-1; TRBD1 is a possible D gene (5 bases). Germline CDR1 KGHSH, CDR2 LQKENI. CDR3 length: 14 residues. V lost 0 bases and J 4 bases, leaving 9 bases between the germline ends. CDR3 DNA: TGTGCCAGCTCACCACCCGGGGCCCTCACTGAAGCTTTCTTT. It is translated as CASSPPGALTEAFF. The full variable domain, rest sourced from reference TRBV18 and TRBJ1-1, is NAGVMQNPRHLVRRRGQEARLRCSPMKGHSHVYWYRQLPEEGLKFMVYLQKENIIDESGMPKERFSAEFPKEGPSILRIQQVVRGDSAAYFCASSPPGALTEAFFGQGTRLTVV.

This clonotype showed up just a few times. The genes are TRBV9 and TRBJ2-3; D remains ambiguous. The germline V and J ends were trimmed by 2 bases and 2 bases, with 6 bases remaining between them. Germline V gene sequence: CDR1 SGDLS, CDR2 YYNGEE. The CDR3 totals 13 residues. The CDR3 protein is CASSVQPTDTQYF. CDR3 coding DNA: TGTGCCAGCAGCGTTCAACCCACAGATACGCAGTATTTT.

In this sample, this clonotype turned up a few times. This chain uses TRBV6-2 or TRBV6-3 with TRBJ2-6; no clear D gene. The CDR3 has 17 residues. The V and J ends lost 7 bases and 0 bases respectively, with 16 bases between them. Germline-derived CDR1 and CDR2 are MNHEY and SVGEGT. CDR3 nucleotides: TGTGCCAGCAAGGAACACAAGGGCCGCTCTGGGGCCAACGTCCTGACTTTC. It encodes CASKEHKGRSGANVLTF.